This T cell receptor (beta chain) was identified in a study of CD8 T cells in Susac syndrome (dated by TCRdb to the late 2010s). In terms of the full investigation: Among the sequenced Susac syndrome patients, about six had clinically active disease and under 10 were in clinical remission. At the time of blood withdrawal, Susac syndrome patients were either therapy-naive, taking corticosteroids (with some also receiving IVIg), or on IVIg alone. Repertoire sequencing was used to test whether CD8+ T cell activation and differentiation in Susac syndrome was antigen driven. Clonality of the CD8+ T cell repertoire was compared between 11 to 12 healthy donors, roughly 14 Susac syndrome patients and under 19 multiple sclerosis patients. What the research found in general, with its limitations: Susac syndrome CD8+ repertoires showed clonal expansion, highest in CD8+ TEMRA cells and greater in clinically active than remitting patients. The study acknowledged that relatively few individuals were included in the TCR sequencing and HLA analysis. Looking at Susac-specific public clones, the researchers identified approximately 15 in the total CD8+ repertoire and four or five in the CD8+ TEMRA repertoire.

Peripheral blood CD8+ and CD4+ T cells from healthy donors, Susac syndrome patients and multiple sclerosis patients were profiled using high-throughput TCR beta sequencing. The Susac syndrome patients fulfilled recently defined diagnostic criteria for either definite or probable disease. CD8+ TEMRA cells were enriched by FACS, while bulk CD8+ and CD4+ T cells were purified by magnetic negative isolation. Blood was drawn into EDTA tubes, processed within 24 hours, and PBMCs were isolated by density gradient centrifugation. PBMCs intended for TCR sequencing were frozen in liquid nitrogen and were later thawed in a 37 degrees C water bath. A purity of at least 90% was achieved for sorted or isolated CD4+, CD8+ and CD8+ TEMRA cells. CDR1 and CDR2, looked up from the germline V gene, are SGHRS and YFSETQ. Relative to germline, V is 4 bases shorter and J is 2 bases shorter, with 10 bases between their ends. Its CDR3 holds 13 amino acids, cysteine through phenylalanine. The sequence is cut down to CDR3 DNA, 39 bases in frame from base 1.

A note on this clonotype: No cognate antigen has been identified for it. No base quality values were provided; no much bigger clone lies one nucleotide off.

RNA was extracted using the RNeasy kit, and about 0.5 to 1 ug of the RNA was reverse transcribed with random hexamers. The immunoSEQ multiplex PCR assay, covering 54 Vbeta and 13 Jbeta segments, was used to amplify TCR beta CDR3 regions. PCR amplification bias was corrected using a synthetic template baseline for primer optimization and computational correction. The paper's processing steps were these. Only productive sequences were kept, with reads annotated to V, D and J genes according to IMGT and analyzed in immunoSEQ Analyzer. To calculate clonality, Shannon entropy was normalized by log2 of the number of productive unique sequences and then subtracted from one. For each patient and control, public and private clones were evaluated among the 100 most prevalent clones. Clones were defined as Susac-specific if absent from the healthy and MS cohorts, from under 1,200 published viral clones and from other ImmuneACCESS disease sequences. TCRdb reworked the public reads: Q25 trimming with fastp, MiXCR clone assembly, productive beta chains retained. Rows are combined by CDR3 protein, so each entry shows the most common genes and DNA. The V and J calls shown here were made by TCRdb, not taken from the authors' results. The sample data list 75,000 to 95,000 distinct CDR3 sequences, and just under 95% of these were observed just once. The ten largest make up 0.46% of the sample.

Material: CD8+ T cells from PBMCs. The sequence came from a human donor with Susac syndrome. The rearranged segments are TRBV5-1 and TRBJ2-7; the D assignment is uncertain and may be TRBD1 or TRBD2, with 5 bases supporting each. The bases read TGCGCCAGCAGCGATGGGGGTACCTACGAGCAGTACTTC. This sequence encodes CASSDGGTYEQYF.